The entry below gives a single T cell receptor (beta chain) sequence along with its context. Its cognate antigen is unknown. Authors of the study amplified TCR beta CDR3 regions from RNA transcripts. The HTBI primer set was used in a first-round RT-PCR of the TCR CDR3. TCRdb independently ran MiXCR on the multiplex PCR reads; one entry per CDR3 protein. The data contain 530,000 or so distinct CDR3 sequences, roughly 17% of them seen just once; the ten biggest clones take up approximately 15%. Under 3 months was the duration of disease in ophthalmopathy patients, who also had a Clinical Activity Score of at least 3 and a NOSPECS grade of at least 4. The sample comes from a study of T cells in Graves' hyperthyroidism and ophthalmopathy. General study points: Model-based prediction identified ophthalmopathy a median around 6.7 months prior to its onset. In the blood, most expanded thyroid clonotypes above 0.001 appeared as well.

Deletions cut 3 bases from V and 4 bases from J, with 10 bases between. Germline CDR1 is SQVTM and CDR2 is ANQGSEA. CDR3 length equals 13 residues. Input material: blood. V usage is TRBV29-1 and J usage is TRBJ2-1; maybe TRBD2 (6 bases). The TCR originated in a woman younger than 30 with Graves' ophthalmopathy. CDR3 amino acids: CSVDSGVYNEQFF. CDR3 bases: TGCAGCGTTGATTCGGGGGTGTACAATGAGCAGTTCTTC.